This T cell receptor (beta chain) was captured in a study of T cell responses to AZD1222 COVID-19 vaccine. The data were produced by immunoSEQ multiplex PCR, yet TCRdb's version contains in-frame clones alone and is incomplete. The table has under 150,000 clones, approximately 82% seen once. This clone has just a few counts. CDR1 is MDHEN and CDR2 is SYDVKM in the germline V gene. J was trimmed by 4 bases and V by 3 bases; bases with no gene match: 6. The CDR3 loop spans 16 amino acids. The chain combines TRBV28 with TRBJ2-1, with 10 bases aligning to TRBD2. The TCR comes from an adult who received the AZD1222 COVID-19 vaccine. The input for sequencing was peripheral blood, taken 28 days after the second AZD1222 dose. The CDR3 spells CASSLGDSGGYNEQFF. In DNA form, the CDR3 reads TGTGCCAGCAGTTTGGGTGATAGCGGGGGGTACAATGAGCAGTTCTTC.